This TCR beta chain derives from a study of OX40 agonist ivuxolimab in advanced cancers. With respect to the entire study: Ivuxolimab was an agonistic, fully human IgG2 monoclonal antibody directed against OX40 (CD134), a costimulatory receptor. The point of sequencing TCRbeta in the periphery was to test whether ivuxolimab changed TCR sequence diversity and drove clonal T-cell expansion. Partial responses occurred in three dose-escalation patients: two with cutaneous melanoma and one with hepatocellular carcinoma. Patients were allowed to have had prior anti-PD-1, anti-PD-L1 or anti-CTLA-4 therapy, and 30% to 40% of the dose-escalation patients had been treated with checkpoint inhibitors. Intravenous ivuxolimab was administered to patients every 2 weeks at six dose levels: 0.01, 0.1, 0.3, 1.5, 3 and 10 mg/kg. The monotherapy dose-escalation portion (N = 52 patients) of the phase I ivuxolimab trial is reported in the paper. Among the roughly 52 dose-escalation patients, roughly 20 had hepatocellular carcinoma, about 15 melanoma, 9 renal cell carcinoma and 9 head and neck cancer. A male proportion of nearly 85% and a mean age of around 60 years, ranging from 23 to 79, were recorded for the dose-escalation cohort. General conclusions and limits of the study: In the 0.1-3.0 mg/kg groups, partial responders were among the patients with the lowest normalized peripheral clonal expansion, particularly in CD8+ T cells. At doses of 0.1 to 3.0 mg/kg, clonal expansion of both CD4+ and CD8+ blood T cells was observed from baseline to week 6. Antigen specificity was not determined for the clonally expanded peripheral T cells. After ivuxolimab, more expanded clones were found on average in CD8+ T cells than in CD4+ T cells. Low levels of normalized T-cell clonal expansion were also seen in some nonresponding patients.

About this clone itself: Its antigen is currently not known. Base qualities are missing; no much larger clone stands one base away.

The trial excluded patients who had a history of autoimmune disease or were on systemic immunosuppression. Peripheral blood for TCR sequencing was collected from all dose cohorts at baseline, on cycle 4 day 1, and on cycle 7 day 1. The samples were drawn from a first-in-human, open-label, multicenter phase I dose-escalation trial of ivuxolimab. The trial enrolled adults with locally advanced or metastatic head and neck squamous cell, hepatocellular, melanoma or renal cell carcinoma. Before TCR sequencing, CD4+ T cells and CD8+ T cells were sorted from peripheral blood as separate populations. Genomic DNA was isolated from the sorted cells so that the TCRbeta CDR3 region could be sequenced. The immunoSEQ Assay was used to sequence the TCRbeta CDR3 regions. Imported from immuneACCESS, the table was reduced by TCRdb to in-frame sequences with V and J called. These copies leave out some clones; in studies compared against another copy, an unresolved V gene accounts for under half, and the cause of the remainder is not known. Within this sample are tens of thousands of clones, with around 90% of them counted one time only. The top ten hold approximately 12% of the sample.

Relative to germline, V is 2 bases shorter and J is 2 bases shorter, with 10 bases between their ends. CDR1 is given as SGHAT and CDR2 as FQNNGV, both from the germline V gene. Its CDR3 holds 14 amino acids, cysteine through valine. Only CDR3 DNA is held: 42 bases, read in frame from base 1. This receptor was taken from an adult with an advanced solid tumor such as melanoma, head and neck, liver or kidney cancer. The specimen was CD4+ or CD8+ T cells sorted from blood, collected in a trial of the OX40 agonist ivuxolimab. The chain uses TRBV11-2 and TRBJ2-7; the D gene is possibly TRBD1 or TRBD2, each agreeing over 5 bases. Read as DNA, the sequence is TGTGCCAGCAGCTTACGAGGGGTCCCCTACGAGCAGTACGTC. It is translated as CASSLRGVPYEQYV.